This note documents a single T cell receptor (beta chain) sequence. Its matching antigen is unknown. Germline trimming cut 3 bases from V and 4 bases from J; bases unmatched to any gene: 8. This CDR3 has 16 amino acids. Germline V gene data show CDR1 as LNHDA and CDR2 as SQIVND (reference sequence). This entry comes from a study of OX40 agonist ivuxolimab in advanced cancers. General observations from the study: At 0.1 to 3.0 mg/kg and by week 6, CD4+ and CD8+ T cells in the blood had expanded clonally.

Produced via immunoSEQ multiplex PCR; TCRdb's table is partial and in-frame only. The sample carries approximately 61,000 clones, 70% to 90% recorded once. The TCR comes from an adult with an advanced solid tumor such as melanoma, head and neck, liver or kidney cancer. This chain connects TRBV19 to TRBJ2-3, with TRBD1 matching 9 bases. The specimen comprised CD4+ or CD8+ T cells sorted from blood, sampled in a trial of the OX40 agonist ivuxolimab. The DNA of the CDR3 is TGTGCCAGTAGTATCGCGACAGGGGGATCCGCAGATACGCAGTATTTT. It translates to CASSIATGGSADTQYF.